These T cell receptor beta chains were read from a single sample in a study of glioma-infiltrating T cells after dendritic cell vaccination. Sequenced by immunoSEQ multiplex PCR; TCRdb stores in-frame clones only, minus some. The sample lists 45,000 to 60,000 clones; roughly four fifths were seen once. Here the sequenced sample was blood, taken after dendritic cell vaccination. The receptors originated from a human donor with glioblastoma. CDR3s include the opening cysteine and the closing phenylalanine or tryptophan. A D gene is named only where the DNA matches it firmly. Not every row has a clone size; where given, it reads once, few, many or a size class.

TRBJ2-7 | TRBV7-2 | NA | NA | CASSLSTVTCEQYF | TGTGCCAGCAGCTTAAGTACGGTTACCTGCGAGCAGTACTTC
TRBJ1-1 | TRBV5-6 | NA | NA | CASSTPRGEAFF | TGTGCCAGCAGCACCCCCAGGGGTGAGGCTTTCTTT
TRBJ1-5 | TRBV6-4 | TRBD1 | once | CASALTGGGNQPQHF | TGTGCCAGCGCATTGACAGGGGGCGGTAATCAGCCCCAGCATTTT
TRBJ1-1 | TRBV5-1 | NA | NA | CASSLQEDTEAFF | TGCGCCAGCAGCTTGCAAGAGGACACTGAAGCTTTCTTT
TRBJ2-3 | TRBV30 | NA | NA | CAWRSAGATDTQYF | TGTGCCTGGAGGTCCGCGGGGGCCACAGATACGCAGTATTTT
TRBJ1-2 | TRBV18 | TRBD1 | NA | CASSPDADRDYGYTF | TGTGCCAGCTCACCAGACGCCGACAGGGACTATGGCTACACCTTC
TRBJ2-1 | TRBV10-3 | NA | NA | CAISEDGRGSGRFF | TGTGCCATCAGTGAAGACGGGCGGGGCTCGGGTCGGTTCTTC
TRBJ1-3 | TRBV6-6 | NA | NA | CASSYRGSSGNTIYF | TGTGCCAGCAGTTACCGGGGTTCCTCTGGAAACACCATATATTTT
TRBJ2-5 | TRBV4-1 | TRBD2 | few | CASSQGGLAGGPGSRETQYF | TGCGCCAGCAGCCAGGGAGGACTAGCGGGGGGGCCGGGAAGTCGTGAGACCCAGTACTTC
TRBJ2-2 | TRBV5-1 | TRBD2 | NA | CASSQEAGGTGELFF | TGCGCCAGCAGCCAGGAGGCGGGGGGGACCGGGGAGCTGTTTTTT
TRBJ2-6 | TRBV5-1 | TRBD1 | NA | CASSLATGTGAGSGANVLTF | TGCGCCAGCAGCTTGGCTACCGGGACAGGGGCGGGCTCTGGGGCCAACGTCCTGACTTTC
TRBJ2-7 | TRBV30 | TRBD2 | NA | CAWIQRGVTHEQYF | TGTGCCTGGATCCAGCGGGGGGTAACCCACGAGCAGTACTTC
TRBJ1-1 | TRBV7-9 | TRBD1 | NA | CASSANTGDTEAFF | TGTGCCAGCAGCGCCAATACAGGGGACACTGAAGCTTTCTTT
TRBJ1-5 | TRBV19 | TRBD1 | NA | CASSRQGFQPQHF | TGTGCCAGTAGCCGACAGGGATTCCAGCCCCAGCATTTT
TRBJ1-2 | TRBV5-1 | TRBD1 | NA | CASAGTGGNYGYTF | TGCGCCAGCGCCGGGACAGGGGGCAACTATGGCTACACCTTC
TRBJ2-7 | TRBV5-1 | TRBD1 | NA | CASSLTGGGGYEQYF | TGCGCCAGCAGCTTAACAGGGGGCGGGGGCTACGAGCAGTACTTC
TRBJ2-7 | TRBV7-2 | TRBD2 | NA | CASSLGPLAGATGEQYF | TGTGCCAGCAGCTTAGGCCCACTAGCGGGGGCGACAGGGGAGCAGTACTTC
TRBJ2-3 | TRBV5-6 | NA | NA | CASSPQGIEDTQYF | TGTGCCAGCAGCCCCCAGGGGATTGAAGATACGCAGTATTTT
TRBJ2-2 | TRBV2 | NA | NA | CASNSGTTNTGELFF | TGTGCCTCCAACTCCGGGACAACGAACACCGGGGAGCTGTTTTTT
TRBJ1-1 | TRBV5-6 | NA | few | CASSFPLTETEAFF | TGTGCCAGCAGCTTTCCCCTGACGGAGACTGAAGCTTTCTTT
TRBJ1-1 | TRBV7-2 | NA | once | CASSPRRGGTEAFF | TGTGCCAGCAGCCCCCGACGGGGAGGGACTGAAGCTTTCTTT
TRBJ1-1 | TRBV7-7 | NA | NA | CASSPGLLGEAFF | TGTGCTAGCAGCCCAGGACTGCTAGGTGAAGCTTTCTTT
TRBJ2-5 | TRBV11-2 | NA | NA | CASSSEGEETQYF | TGTGCCAGCAGCTCTGAGGGGGAAGAGACCCAGTACTTC
TRBJ1-1 | TRBV6-5 | NA | once | CASGKEGNTEAFF | TGTGCCAGCGGAAAGGAGGGAAACACTGAAGCTTTCTTT
TRBJ1-2 | TRBV6-5 | NA | once | CASRSLYGYTF | TGTGCCAGCAGGTCACTCTATGGCTACACCTTC
TRBJ2-3 | TRBV7-6 | TRBD1 | NA | CASSNTGGADTQYF | TGTGCCAGCAGCAATACAGGGGGCGCAGATACGCAGTATTTT
TRBJ1-2 | TRBV27 | NA | NA | CASSPTAANYGYTF | TGTGCCAGCAGTCCGACAGCAGCTAACTATGGCTACACCTTC
TRBJ1-4 | TRBV2 | NA | few | CASRRGGIEKLFF | TGTGCCAGCAGGAGGGGGGGGATTGAAAAACTGTTTTTT
TRBJ2-7 | TRBV6-6 | TRBD1 | NA | CASTGTGGRYEQYF | TGTGCCAGCACTGGGACAGGGGGCCGCTACGAGCAGTACTTC
TRBJ2-3 | TRBV7-9 | NA | NA | CAYYLDTQYF | TGTGCCTACTACTTAGATACGCAGTATTTT
TRBJ1-1 | TRBV5-1 | TRBD1 | NA | CASSPRYRGGTEAFF | TGCGCCAGCAGCCCGAGGTACAGGGGTGGTACTGAAGCTTTCTTT
TRBJ2-7 | TRBV6-7 | TRBD1 | NA | CASSQPGQGDWGGYF | TGTGCCAGCAGTCAGCCGGGACAGGGGGATTGGGGGGGGTACTTC
TRBJ2-7 | TRBV4-1 | NA | NA | CASSQEMRDYEQYF | TGCGCCAGCAGCCAAGAGATGCGAGACTACGAGCAGTACTTC
TRBJ1-1 | TRBV10-2 | NA | NA | CASSDPSGGRTTEAFF | TGCGCCAGCAGTGACCCCTCGGGGGGCAGGACCACTGAAGCTTTCTTT
TRBJ2-2 | TRBV11-3 | TRBD1 | few | CASSLTGTGTTGELFF | TGTGCCAGCAGCTTAACAGGGACAGGGACCACCGGGGAGCTGTTTTTT
TRBJ2-1 | TRBV18 | TRBD2 | NA | CASSPLWVASGLWEQFF | TGTGCCAGCTCACCACTATGGGTGGCTAGCGGACTATGGGAGCAGTTCTTC
TRBJ2-3 | TRBV7-9 | NA | few | CASSSSLTEGTDTQYF | TGTGCCAGCAGCTCGTCCTTGACCGAGGGTACAGATACGCAGTATTTT
TRBJ2-1 | TRBV5-1 | NA | NA | CASSTRGNEQFF | TGCGCCAGCAGCACCCGGGGTAATGAGCAGTTCTTC
TRBJ1-2 | TRBV7-9 | NA | NA | CASTPLRGGRNGYTF | TGTGCCAGCACCCCACTTAGGGGGGGGCGGAATGGCTACACCTTC
TRBJ1-2 | TRBV18 | TRBD1 | NA | CASSPVYSGTDYGYTF | TGTGCCAGCTCACCAGTTTATTCCGGGACAGACTATGGCTACACCTTC
TRBJ1-3 | TRBV27 | NA | few | CASSGGNSGNTIYF | TGTGCCAGCAGCGGAGGAAACTCTGGAAACACCATATATTTT
TRBJ1-1 | TRBV5-1 | NA | NA | CASSLGLMNTEAFF | TGCGCCAGCAGCTTGGGGCTGATGAACACTGAAGCTTTCTTT
TRBJ1-6 | TRBV5-4 | NA | few | CASSWGEGTSPLHF | TGTGCCAGCAGCTGGGGGGAAGGAACTTCACCCCTCCACTTT
TRBJ1-6 | TRBV12-5 | TRBD1 | NA | CASGLVPIADREGLLHF | TGTGCTAGTGGTTTGGTACCAATAGCGGACAGGGAGGGACTCCTCCACTTT
TRBJ1-5 | TRBV15 | NA | NA | CATSRRQGNQPQHF | TGTGCCACCAGCCGTCGACAGGGCAATCAGCCCCAGCATTTT
TRBJ2-2 | TRBV18 | TRBD1 | NA | CASSPPIGTGKSGELFF | TGTGCCAGCTCACCACCCATTGGGACAGGGAAAAGCGGGGAGCTGTTTTTT
TRBJ1-1 | TRBV2 | TRBD1 | NA | CASSEPTGAQDTEAFF | TGTGCCAGCAGTGAACCAACAGGGGCCCAGGACACTGAAGCTTTCTTT
TRBJ1-2 | TRBV9 | NA | NA | CASSQGTTTNYGYTF | TGTGCCAGCAGCCAGGGGACAACCACTAACTATGGCTACACCTTC
TRBJ2-7 | TRBV7-6 | NA | NA | CASSLRPGLAEQYF | TGTGCCAGCAGCCTTCGTCCGGGGTTGGCCGAGCAGTACTTC
TRBJ2-7 | TRBV7-8 | NA | NA | CASSRYEQYF | TGTGCCAGCAGCCGCTACGAGCAGTACTTC
TRBJ2-7 | TRBV15 | TRBD1 | NA | CATSRGPRQGNEQYF | TGTGCCACCTCGCGCGGACCGAGACAGGGCAACGAGCAGTACTTC
TRBJ2-3 | TRBV10-1 | NA | NA | CASSEGPGRSTDTQYF | TGCGCCAGCAGTGAGGGGCCCGGTCGCAGCACAGATACGCAGTATTTT
TRBJ2-2 | TRBV7-9 | TRBD1 | NA | CASSLLDRGPGELFF | TGTGCCAGCAGCTTATTGGACAGGGGGCCCGGGGAGCTGTTTTTT
TRBJ2-5 | TRBV11-2 | NA | NA | CASSRMGGGVGETQYF | TGTGCCAGCAGCCGAATGGGTGGCGGGGTGGGGGAGACCCAGTACTTC
TRBJ1-2 | TRBV11-3 | NA | NA | CASSSGIGSYGYTF | TGTGCCAGCAGCTCAGGTATAGGTTCCTATGGCTACACCTTC
TRBJ2-5 | TRBV2 | TRBD2 | NA | CASTRGTRGETQYF | TGTGCCAGCACCCGAGGGACTAGAGGAGAGACCCAGTACTTC
TRBJ1-5 | TRBV18 | NA | once | CASSPDSNNQPQHF | TGTGCCAGCTCACCAGACAGTAACAATCAGCCCCAGCATTTT
TRBJ1-1 | TRBV5-1 | NA | once | CASSLVATEAFF | TGCGCCAGCAGCTTGGTGGCCACGGAAGCTTTCTTT